A selection of T cell receptor beta chains follows, all from one sample in a study of blood T cells in healthy people across ages. TCRdb re-called the 5' RACE reads through MiXCR, storing one row per CDR3 protein. The sample has 750,000 to 1,000,000 distinct CDR3 sequences, roughly 29% seen once. A further study also used this sample, focusing on T cells of mothers and their children.

Sequenced material: blood. All receptors derive from a woman aged 40 to 49 in good health. The CDR3 runs from the conserved cysteine through the conserved F or W. A D gene is named only where the DNA matches it firmly. Clone size, where shown, is once, few, many, or a class for clones that have expanded.

size	V	J	D	DNA	CDR3
NA	TRBV28	TRBJ2-7	NA	TGTGCCAGCAGTACAACGACGGAGTCCTACGAGCAGTACTTC	CASSTTTESYEQYF
NA	TRBV12-3/TRBV12-4	TRBJ2-7	NA	TGTGCCAGCAGTCACCGGGACATATCCTACGAGCAGTACTTC	CASSHRDISYEQYF
NA	TRBV10-3	TRBJ1-5	TRBD1	TGTGCCATCAGCGAGACAGGGTTCGGCAATCAGCCCCAGCATTTT	CAISETGFGNQPQHF
many	TRBV28	TRBJ2-7	NA	TGTGCCAGCAGCTTGACTGGGGCCTCCTACGAGCAGTACTTC	CASSLTGASYEQYF
many	TRBV27	TRBJ1-2	NA	TGTGCCAGCAGGACACGAAGTACCTATGGCTACACCTTC	CASRTRSTYGYTF
many	TRBV20-1	TRBJ2-1	TRBD2	TGCAGTGCTAGAGTTCCTTCCGGGACTAAGGATGAGCAGTTCTTC	CSARVPSGTKDEQFF
few	TRBV7-3	TRBJ1-6	NA	TGTGCCAGCAGCTTAAACCAGAATTCACCCCTCCACTTT	CASSLNQNSPLHF
many	TRBV6-1	TRBJ1-2	TRBD1	TGTGCCAGCAGTGCACAGTTACCATTTCAGGGGGCGCGGGATGGCTACACCTTC	CASSAQLPFQGARDGYTF
NA	TRBV5-1	TRBJ2-3	TRBD2	TGCGCCAGCAGCCCCCGTTACCAGCGGGGGGGGCAAAGCACAGATACGCAGTATTTT	CASSPRYQRGGQSTDTQYF
NA	TRBV4-3	TRBJ2-1	NA	TGCGCCAGCAGCCTTCAGGGTCTGGGGAATGAGCAGTTCTTC	CASSLQGLGNEQFF
once	TRBV4-3	TRBJ2-3	NA	TGCGCCAGCAGCCAAGATGATGGTAACACAGATACGCAGTATTTT	CASSQDDGNTDTQYF
NA	TRBV18	TRBJ2-3	TRBD1	TGTGCCAGCTCACAAGTCGCGGGACAGGGCACAGATACGCAGTATTTT	CASSQVAGQGTDTQYF
many	TRBV4-1	TRBJ2-1	TRBD2	TGCGCCAGCAGCCAAGCAAACGGGGGGGACTACAATGAGCAGTTCTTC	CASSQANGGDYNEQFF
NA	TRBV7-9	TRBJ1-6	NA	TGTGCCAGCAGCTTCACAGGCGCGGGTTCACCCCTCCACTTT	CASSFTGAGSPLHF